These 27 T cell receptor beta chains were all obtained from the same sample, sequenced in a study of cytomegalovirus exposure and HLA in healthy donors. The PCR ran on 60 Vbeta and 13 Jbeta primers. The repertoire was sequenced with immunoSEQ multiplex PCR; TCRdb's copy has only in-frame clones and lacks some. The table includes more than 95,000 clones, less than 80% detected once. Sequencing was done on a sample of PBMCs. These receptors originate from a woman aged 45-65 years in good health and CMV-seronegative.

The chain links TRBV7-6 to TRBJ2-3, with TRBD2 as a possible D gene (7 bases). Trimming left V 2 bases short and J 2 bases short, with 11 bases between. This CDR3 contains 15 residues. Germline loops: CDR1 SGHVS, CDR2 FNYEAQ. In nucleotides, the CDR3 is TGTGCCAGCAGCTTAAGGGGGGGTAACACAGATACGCAGTATTTT. It encodes CASSLRGGNTDTQYF.

This chain connects TRBV9 to TRBJ2-7; possible D gene TRBD2, 5 bases. CDR1 is SGDLS, CDR2 YYNGEE, per germline. The CDR3 covers 12 residues. Trimming left V 4 bases short and J 3 bases short, with 8 bases between. In DNA form, the CDR3 reads TGTGCCAGCAGCCCGGGAAACTACGAGCAGTACTTC. Translated: CASSPGNYEQYF.

The rearrangement links TRBV7-3 to TRBJ2-1; 9 nucleotides agree with TRBD2. This CDR3 contains 15 residues. Germline loops: CDR1 SGHTA, CDR2 FQGTGA. Unmatched junction bases numbered 8, after V lost 5 bases and J lost 6 bases. In DNA form, the CDR3 reads TGTGCCAGCAGCCTCATGGCGGGAGGGCCCAATGAGCAGTTCTTC. Translating it yields CASSLMAGGPNEQFF.

CDR3: CASSLILSGGELFF. Here the CDR3 DNA reads TGTGCCAGCAGTTTAATTCTAAGCGGGGGGGAGCTGTTTTTT. V and J are TRBV28 and TRBJ2-2, with D perhaps matching TRBD2 (6 bases). The CDR3 is 14 amino acids. Germline V gives CDR1 MDHEN, CDR2 SYDVKM. V shed 2 bases and J shed 8 bases, with 12 bases lying between them.

The genes are TRBV14 and TRBJ2-5; a weak D match, TRBD2 (5 bases). The last part of the DNA fits TRBJ2-7 better; the J call may be wrong. The CDR3 loop spans 14 amino acids. Germline loops: CDR1 SGHDN, CDR2 FVKESK. CDR3 region: CASSLSDSSYEQYF. CDR3 DNA sequence: TGTGCCAGCAGCCTTAGCGATAGCTCCTACGAGCAGTACTTC.

This sequence joins TRBV28 and TRBJ2-5; possibly TRBD2 for D (7 bases). Germline lookup yields CDR1 MDHEN and CDR2 SYDVKM. The CDR3 runs to 15 residues. V lost 3 bases to trimming and J lost 2 bases, with 13 bases between them. Here the CDR3 DNA reads TGTGCCAGCAGTTTGGGGGGGCGGGGGCAAGAGACCCAGTACTTC. Translated, it gives CASSLGGRGQETQYF.

This clone was detected only a few times. This chain uses TRBV28 with TRBJ2-1; D is perhaps TRBD2 (6 bases). Per the germline V gene, CDR1 is MDHEN and CDR2 is SYDVKM. The CDR3 is made up of 16 amino acids. Trimming took off 5 bases at V and 0 bases at J, with 14 bases between the two ends. This CDR3 reads CASSPSGVSSYNEQFF. In DNA, the CDR3 is TGTGCCAGCAGTCCCTCGGGGGTCAGCTCCTACAATGAGCAGTTCTTC.

The CDR3 DNA reads TGTGCCAGTAGCTCAGGGGGCGGGACTGGGGCCAACGTCCTGACTTTC. Its protein is CASSSGGGTGANVLTF. The chain recombines TRBV19 with TRBJ2-6, with 8 bases aligning to TRBD1. V shed 6 bases, J shed 2 bases, and the junction held 6 bases outside the gene matches. Germline V CDR1 and CDR2: LNHDA, SQIVND (reference sequence). This CDR3 comprises 16 residues.

In DNA form, the CDR3 reads TGTGCCAGCAGTTTCTCCGGCGGGAGCACAGATACGCAGTATTTT. Protein: CASSFSGGSTDTQYF. The chain is built from TRBV28 and TRBJ2-3; a weak D match, TRBD2 (5 bases). V lost 3 bases and J 0 bases, leaving 10 bases between the germline ends. The germline gives CDR1 MDHEN, CDR2 SYDVKM. CDR3 length: 15 amino acids.

V is TRBV7-8 and J is TRBJ2-2, with a weak D call TRBD1 (5 bases). Germline lookup yields CDR1 SGHVS and CDR2 FQNEAQ. V lost 3 bases to trimming and J lost 6 bases, with 23 bases between them. The CDR3 runs 18 residues. The chain's CDR3 is CASSLSRVFFPSAGELFF. The CDR3 DNA is TGTGCCAGCAGCTTGAGCAGGGTTTTTTTCCCGTCGGCCGGGGAGCTGTTTTTT.

This clone was found once. This chain links TRBV11-1 with TRBJ2-3; 8 bases fit TRBD2. The CDR3 totals 16 residues. The V segment lost 4 bases and the J segment 4 bases; nucleotides outside the gene matches: 10. Germline assignment: CDR1 SGHAT and CDR2 FQDESV (reference sequence). The CDR3 DNA reads TGTGCCAGCAGCTCACCCCCCGGGCGGGGGGCAGATACGCAGTATTTT. Translated: CASSSPPGRGADTQYF.

V and J are TRBV19 and TRBJ2-7; possibly TRBD2 for D (5 bases). Germline CDR1 is LNHDA and CDR2 is SQIVND (reference sequence). The CDR3 is 12 amino acids. V was pared by 5 bases and J by 7 bases, with 12 bases between. The CDR3 spells CASSVSEGEQYF. CDR3 DNA sequence: TGTGCCAGTAGTGTCTCAGAGGGAGAGCAGTACTTC.

J is TRBJ2-1 and V is TRBV30, with a tentative D call TRBD2 (5 bases). Looked up from germline, CDR1 is GTSNPN and CDR2 is SVGIG (reference sequence). CDR3 length equals 13 residues. The germline V and J ends were trimmed by 2 bases and 7 bases, with 12 bases remaining between them. The CDR3 loop is CAWSTGVGNEQFF. CDR3 sequence (DNA): TGTGCCTGGAGTACCGGGGTGGGTAATGAGCAGTTCTTC.

The chain carries TRBV4-3 and TRBJ2-3, with D unresolved. Trimming took 0 bases from V and 4 from J, leaving 8 bases between them. The length of the CDR3 is 14 residues. Germline V CDR1 and CDR2: LGHNA, YSLEER. The chain's CDR3 is CASSQERLADTQYF. The DNA of the CDR3 is TGCGCCAGCAGCCAAGAGAGGCTAGCAGATACGCAGTATTTT.

V is TRBV30 and J is TRBJ1-4; D gene ambiguous. Germline CDR1 GTSNPN, CDR2 SVGIG (reference sequence). This CDR3 comprises 12 residues. The germline V and J ends were trimmed by 2 bases and 10 bases, with 11 bases remaining between them. In nucleotides, the CDR3 is TGTGCCTGGAGTTTTTTCGCCGGAAAACTGTTTTTT. Protein: CAWSFFAGKLFF.

The chain is built from TRBV7-2 and TRBJ2-7; no definite D call. Per the germline V gene, CDR1 is SGHTA and CDR2 is FQGNSA. The length of the CDR3 is 14 residues. Trimming pared 5 bases from V and 2 bases from J, leaving 13 bases between. The CDR3 coding sequence is TGTGCCAGCAGCCCTGCAGAAAACCCCTACGAGCAGTACTTC. It is translated as CASSPAENPYEQYF.

The chain carries TRBV28 and TRBJ2-5, with D hard to call. Germline-derived CDR1 and CDR2 are MDHEN and SYDVKM. Trimming took 1 base from V and 3 from J, leaving 6 bases between them. The CDR3 covers 13 residues. The CDR3 DNA reads TGTGCCAGCAGTTTATCCCAGGAAGAGACCCAGTACTTC. Translated: CASSLSQEETQYF.

The genes are TRBV5-8 and TRBJ1-2; possibly TRBD1 for D (6 bases). With 6 bases removed from V and 0 bases from J, the gap between germline ends came to 15 bases. Germline V gene data show CDR1 as SGHTS and CDR2 as YDEGEE. The CDR3 loop spans 15 amino acids. In nucleotides, the CDR3 is TGTGCCAGCATAGGGGGTAGTTGGACTAACTATGGCTACACCTTC. Protein product: CASIGGSWTNYGYTF.

J is TRBJ2-7 and V is TRBV18; TRBD1 aligns across 9 bases. Germline lookup yields CDR1 KGHSH and CDR2 LQKENI. The length of the CDR3 is 17 residues. Trimming cost V 3 bases and J 6 bases; bases outside gene matches: 15. The CDR3 DNA follows: TGTGCCAGCTCACCTTACCTGACCGGGACAGGGTCACGCGAGCAGTACTTC. As protein: CASSPYLTGTGSREQYF. Using reference TRBV18 and TRBJ2-7 for the parts outside the CDR3, the full variable domain is NAGVMQNPRHLVRRRGQEARLRCSPMKGHSHVYWYRQLPEEGLKFMVYLQKENIIDESGMPKERFSAEFPKEGPSILRIQQVVRGDSAAYFCASSPYLTGTGSREQYFGPGTRLTVT.

The V call is TRBV15, the J call TRBJ2-7; TRBD2 matches at 9 bases. V lost 2 bases, J lost 3 bases, and 8 bases stayed unmatched. CDR3 length: 16 residues. Germline V lookup: CDR1 LNHNV, CDR2 YYDKDF (reference sequence). CDR3 in DNA: TGTGCCACCAGCAGACTAGCGGGAATTACCCTCTACGAGCAGTACTTC. It codes for CATSRLAGITLYEQYF.

The genes are TRBV19 and TRBJ2-7; maybe TRBD2 (5 bases). CDR1 is LNHDA, CDR2 SQIVND, per germline (reference sequence). Trimming removed 6 bases from V and 6 bases from J, with 12 bases in between. CDR3 length: 12 amino acids. CDR3 nucleotides: TGTGCCAGTAGGGACTTCACGGGCGAGCAGTACTTC. It translates to CASRDFTGEQYF.

This clone was counted a single time. The J gene is TRBJ2-2, the V gene TRBV4-3, with D uncertain. The CDR3 is 15 residues long. Germline V CDR1 and CDR2: LGHNA, YSLEER. Trimming pared 0 bases from V and 4 bases from J, leaving 9 bases between. CDR3 protein: CASSQDHSSTGELFF. The CDR3 DNA reads as TGCGCCAGCAGCCAAGATCACTCGAGCACCGGGGAGCTGTTTTTT.

The chain employs TRBV29-1 and TRBJ2-1, with 11 bases lining up with TRBD2. CDR1 is SQVTM, CDR2 ANQGSEA, per germline. This CDR3 is built from 14 residues. V lost 4 bases, J lost 5 bases, and 4 bases stayed unmatched. For the CDR3, the DNA is TGCAGCGTTGGGCGACTAGCGGGACACAATGAGCAGTTCTTC. Its translation: CSVGRLAGHNEQFF.

The genes are TRBV5-1 and TRBJ2-1; a weak D match, TRBD2 (6 bases). The CDR3 has 16 residues. The germline V gene has CDR1 SGHRS and CDR2 YFSETQ. The V end lost 3 bases, the J end lost 0 bases, and 13 bases lay between the germline ends. CDR3 bases: TGCGCCAGCAGCTCGGGACTTCTACTCTCCTACAATGAGCAGTTCTTC. It yields the protein CASSSGLLLSYNEQFF.

The CDR3 here is CASSSWRGDEQYF. In DNA, the CDR3 is TGTGCCAGCAGCTCTTGGAGGGGCGACGAGCAGTACTTC. The chain uses TRBV7-2 and TRBJ2-7, with D perhaps TRBD2 (6 bases). The CDR3 spans 13 residues. Trimming took 4 bases from V and 5 from J, leaving 12 bases between them. Germline-derived CDR1 and CDR2 are SGHTA and FQGNSA.

Points on this clone: Sequence at one end of the junction differs from germline and may be a read error. This sequence joins TRBV2 and TRBJ2-5; 7 positions match TRBD1. The CDR3 covers 13 residues. Germline loops: CDR1 SNHLY, CDR2 FYNNEI. CDR3 bases: TGTGCCAGCGAGACAGGGATCCAAGAGATCCAGTACTTC. It encodes CASETGIQEIQYF.

This clone was counted once. The rearrangement uses TRBV19 and TRBJ1-1, with a tentative D call TRBD1 (5 bases). V gave up 7 bases and J gave up 4 bases, with 13 bases separating them. Germline loops: CDR1 LNHDA, CDR2 SQIVND (reference sequence). The CDR3 length is 13 residues. The CDR3 nucleotides read TGTGCCAGTACCGGGGGTTCCGGCACTGAAGCTTTCTTT. It translates to CASTGGSGTEAFF.